This T cell receptor (beta chain) was documented in a study of blood T cell repertoires in COVID-19. For the study at large: Italy, Spain and the United States were the sources of the convalescent and acute COVID-19 samples. PBMCs, B-cell-depleted T cells, or T cells were the source of the cDNA or gDNA that made up the material.

Generated by immunoSEQ multiplex PCR, the TCRdb table keeps only in-frame clones and is missing some. The data hold some 240,000 clones, with about four fifths observed a single time. V lost 10 bases to trimming and J lost 1 base, with 14 bases between them. The CDR3 extends over 14 amino acids. Germline CDR1 reads MNHEY; CDR2 reads SVGAGI. The sequencing sample was made of peripheral blood. This receptor was taken from a woman older than 75 with acute or convalescent COVID-19. The V gene is TRBV6-5, the J gene TRBJ2-1, with TRBD1 as a possible D gene (5 bases). The CDR3 nucleotides are TGTGCCATCACTTCAAGACAGTCCTACAATGAGCAGTTCTTC. This translates into CAITSRQSYNEQFF.